The 18 T cell receptor beta chains below come from one sample, sequenced in a study of early T cells in non-severe SARS-CoV-2 infection. A single record per CDR3 protein comes from TCRdb applying MiXCR to the 5' RACE reads. Of about 60,000 distinct CDR3 sequences in the sample, roughly 18% were seen once. The sample was whole blood, taken at baseline. Receptor source: an adult who was a healthcare worker with PCR-confirmed SARS-CoV-2 infection or an uninfected control (not recorded which).

This clonotype occurred many times. The J gene is TRBJ2-2, the V gene TRBV29-1; TRBD1 matches at 9 bases. The CDR3 loop spans 16 amino acids. Germline CDR1 SQVTM, CDR2 ANQGSEA. V shed 2 bases and J 0 bases; nucleotides not matched to a gene: 4. The CDR3 DNA reads TGCAGCGTTGAACCCGGGACAGGGTCGAACACCGGGGAGCTGTTTTTT. Residues: CSVEPGTGSNTGELFF.

This rearrangement joins TRBV4-2 to TRBJ2-3; 14 positions agree with TRBD2. With 6 bases clipped from V and 3 bases from J, the junction kept 14 bases outside the gene matches. The germline gives CDR1 LGHNA, CDR2 YNFKEQ. The CDR3 runs 19 residues. The CDR3 loop reads CASRRGLAGDSVRTDTQYF. The CDR3 DNA reads TGTGCCAGCAGACGGGGACTAGCGGGAGATTCGGTACGGACAGATACGCAGTATTTT.

V is TRBV5-4 and J is TRBJ2-7; TRBD1 or TRBD2 may be the D gene (6 bases each). CDR1 and CDR2 (germline): SGHNT, YYREEE (reference sequence). The germline V and J ends were trimmed by 4 bases and 3 bases, with 20 bases remaining between them. The CDR3 consists of 16 residues. The CDR3, as DNA: TGTGCCAGCAGCCTGGAGGGTGGCAGGGGAAACTACGAGCAGTACTTC. Encoded protein: CASSLEGGRGNYEQYF.

This rearrangement joins TRBV20-1 to TRBJ2-5, with D perhaps given as TRBD1 or TRBD2 (6 bases each). The CDR3 length is 15 residues. The germline V gene has CDR1 DFQATT and CDR2 SNEGSKA (reference sequence). Trimming removed 0 bases at V and 5 bases at J, with 16 bases between. This CDR3 is CSARDRHKGGETQYF. CDR3 in DNA: TGCAGTGCTAGAGATCGGCATAAAGGGGGGGAGACCCAGTACTTC.

Turning to this clonotype: Its ends do not fully match the called genes, so a read error is possible. This sequence joins TRBV6-4 and TRBJ1-3; 7 bases match TRBD1. Germline V gene data show CDR1 as MRHNA and CDR2 as SNTAGT. The CDR3 has 15 amino acids. The CDR3 here is CASGSGQSSENTIYF. The CDR3 DNA follows: TGTGCCAGCGGGTCGGGACAGAGCTCTGAAAACACCATATATTTT.

This clonotype was recorded many times. The chain links TRBV5-1 to TRBJ2-1; TRBD2 might be the D (5 bases). Germline V gives CDR1 SGHRS, CDR2 YFSETQ. The CDR3 spans 13 residues. Trimming removed 2 bases at V and 9 bases at J, with 12 bases between. The CDR3 DNA is TGCGCCAGCAGCTTTGCCGGAGGAGTTGAGCAGTTCTTC. Residues: CASSFAGGVEQFF.

This sequence joins TRBV28 and TRBJ2-4; 8 bases are a match to TRBD1. V shed 5 bases, J shed 9 bases, and the junction held 6 bases outside the gene matches. The CDR3 runs to 13 residues. Germline-derived CDR1 and CDR2 are MDHEN and SYDVKM. The CDR3 region has the DNA TGTGCCAGCAGTCCAGGGGGCATGGTCATTCAGTACTTC. This codes for CASSPGGMVIQYF.

The chain joins TRBV12-3 or TRBV12-4 to TRBJ1-5; no firm D call. The CDR3 runs 12 residues. Trimming left V 3 bases short and J 8 bases short, with 8 bases between. For the CDR3, the DNA is TGTGCCAGCAGTTTTAGGCCCGAGCCCCAGCATTTT. Its protein is CASSFRPEPQHF.

This clonotype has ten or more counts. This rearrangement joins TRBV5-1 to TRBJ2-5; no firm D call. The CDR3 has 15 amino acids. Trimming took 4 bases from V and 1 from J, leaving 14 bases between them. Germline V gives CDR1 SGHRS, CDR2 YFSETQ. The CDR3 sequence: CASSRWGSGQETQYF. Here the CDR3 DNA reads TGCGCCAGCAGCCGCTGGGGTTCAGGCCAAGAGACCCAGTACTTC.

Notes on this clonotype: One end of the junction varies from germline; a read error may be responsible. The V and J genes are TRBV15 and TRBJ2-1; 7 positions match TRBD1. Germline-derived CDR1 and CDR2 are LNHNV and YYDKDF (reference sequence). This CDR3 comprises 15 residues. The CDR3 region is CATSSGTVIGNEQFF. CDR3 nucleotides: TGTGCCACCAGCAGTGGGACAGTAATCGGCAATGAGCAGTTCTTT. Complete variable domain (other parts from reference TRBV15 and TRBJ2-1): DAMVIQNPRYQVTQFGKPVTLSCSQTLNHNVMYWYQQKSSQAPKLLFHYYDKDFNNEADTPDNFQSRRPNTSFCFLDIRSPGLGDTAMYLCATSSGTVIGNEQFFGPGTRLTVL.

This clonotype was picked up a small number of times. The CDR3 DNA follows: TGTGCCAGCAATGCCCAGCCCCAGCATTTT. This translates into CASNAQPQHF. The genes are TRBV28 and TRBJ1-5; D is unresolved. The V end was cut by 7 bases, the J end by 7 bases, with 5 bases between. The germline V gene has CDR1 MDHEN and CDR2 SYDVKM. This CDR3 spans 10 amino acids.

This rearrangement joins TRBV5-1 to TRBJ2-5; 7 nucleotides line up with TRBD2. With 1 base clipped from V and 5 bases from J, the junction kept 8 bases outside the gene matches. The germline V gene has CDR1 SGHRS and CDR2 YFSETQ. This CDR3 region has 15 residues. CDR3 sequence reads: CASSLLGLLEETQYF. Here the CDR3 DNA reads TGCGCCAGCAGCTTGTTGGGACTACTAGAGGAGACCCAGTACTTC.

This clonotype showed up just a few times. The rearrangement uses TRBV2 and TRBJ2-1, with 9 bases identical to TRBD1. The germline gives CDR1 SNHLY, CDR2 FYNNEI. The V and J ends lost 11 bases and 5 bases, in that order; junction bases with no gene match: 1. The CDR3 spans 11 residues. The CDR3, as DNA: TGTGCCGGACAGGGGAACAATGAGCAGTTCTTC. It codes for CAGQGNNEQFF. The whole variable domain, filled in from reference TRBV2 and TRBJ2-1, reads EPEVTQTPSHQVTQMGQEVILRCVPISNHLYFYWYRQILGQKVEFLVSFYNNEISEKSEIFDDQFSVERPDGSNFTLKIRSTKLEDSAMYFCAGQGNNEQFFGPGTRLTVL.

This clonotype showed up just a few times. This chain joins TRBV5-4 and TRBJ2-3; 10 bases agree with TRBD2. V shed 4 bases, J shed 2 bases, and the junction held 4 bases outside the gene matches. Germline V gene sequence: CDR1 SGHNT, CDR2 YYREEE (reference sequence). The CDR3 covers 15 residues. CDR3 sequence (DNA): TGTGCCAGCAGCCGGACTAGCGGAGACACAGATACGCAGTATTTT. Protein product: CASSRTSGDTDTQYF.

This chain uses TRBV6-1 with TRBJ1-2, with D tentatively TRBD1 (6 bases). The CDR3 covers 15 residues. Trimming stripped 0 bases from V and 0 bases from J, with 8 bases between. Per germline, CDR1 MNHNS and CDR2 SASEGT. The CDR3 protein is CASSEAGTSNYGYTF. The CDR3, as DNA: TGTGCCAGCAGTGAAGCCGGGACATCTAACTATGGCTACACCTTC.

This chain joins TRBV19 and TRBJ2-7, with 8 positions matching TRBD1. V trimming: 4 bases; J trimming: 5 bases; junction bases outside the gene matches: 4. Per the germline V gene, CDR1 is LNHDA and CDR2 is SQIVND (reference sequence). The CDR3 consists of 13 residues. The CDR3 loop is CASSTQGADEQYF. In DNA, the CDR3 is TGTGCCAGTAGTACTCAGGGGGCAGACGAGCAGTACTTC.

A few counts support this clonotype. The chain joins TRBV3-1 to TRBJ2-7, with D possibly being TRBD1 (6 bases). V dropped 4 bases and J dropped 3 bases, with 13 bases sitting between them. Germline loops: CDR1 LGHDT, CDR2 YNNKEL (reference sequence). The CDR3 is made up of 14 amino acids. The DNA for the CDR3 is TGTGCCAGCAGCCTTTTTACAGGGAGCTACGAGCAGTACTTC. It encodes CASSLFTGSYEQYF.

Many counts were recorded for this clonotype. The V gene is TRBV25-1, the J gene TRBJ1-2; D is uncertain. CDR3 size: 13 residues. V was cut by 1 base and J by 4 bases, with 7 bases left in between. The germline gives CDR1 MGHDK, CDR2 SYGVNS. This chain's CDR3 is CASSESGIYGYTF. CDR3 coding DNA: TGTGCCAGCAGTGAATCGGGAATCTATGGCTACACCTTC.